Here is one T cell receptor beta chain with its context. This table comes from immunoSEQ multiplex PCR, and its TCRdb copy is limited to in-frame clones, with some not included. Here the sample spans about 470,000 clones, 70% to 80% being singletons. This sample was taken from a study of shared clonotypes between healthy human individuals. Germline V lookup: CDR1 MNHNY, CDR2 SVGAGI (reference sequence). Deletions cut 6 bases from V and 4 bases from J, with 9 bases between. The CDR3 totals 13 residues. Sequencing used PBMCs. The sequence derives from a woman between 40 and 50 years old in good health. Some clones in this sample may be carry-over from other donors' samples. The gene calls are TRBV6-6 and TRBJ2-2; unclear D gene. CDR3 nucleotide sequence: TGTGCCAGCAGGATACCGGGCACCGGGGAGCTGTTTTTT. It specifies CASRIPGTGELFF.